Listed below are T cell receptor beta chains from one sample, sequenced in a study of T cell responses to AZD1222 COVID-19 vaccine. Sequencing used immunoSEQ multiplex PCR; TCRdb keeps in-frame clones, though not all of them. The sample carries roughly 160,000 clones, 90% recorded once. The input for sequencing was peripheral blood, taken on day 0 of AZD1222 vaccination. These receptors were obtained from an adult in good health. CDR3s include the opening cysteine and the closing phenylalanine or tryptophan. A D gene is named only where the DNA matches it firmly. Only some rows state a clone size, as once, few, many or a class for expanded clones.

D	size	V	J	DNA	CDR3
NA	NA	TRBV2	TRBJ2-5	TGTGCCAGCAGTCCACCGGGACTGCGAAGCCAAGAGACCCAGTACTTC	CASSPPGLRSQETQYF
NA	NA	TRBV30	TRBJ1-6	TGTGCCTGGAGAAGACAGATATTCTCCTATAATTCACCCCTCCACTTT	CAWRRQIFSYNSPLHF
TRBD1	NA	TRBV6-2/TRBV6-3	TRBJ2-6	TGTGCCAGCAGTTACTCTGACAGGGGCCCTTTCTCTGGGGCCAACGTCCTGACTTTC	CASSYSDRGPFSGANVLTF
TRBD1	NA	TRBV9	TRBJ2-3	TGTGCCAGCAGTAATCAGCCCGGGACAGGCCCTGCAGATACGCAGTATTTT	CASSNQPGTGPADTQYF
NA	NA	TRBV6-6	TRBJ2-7	TGTGCCAGCAGCCTAAAGATACTGGGGGCCTACGAGCAGTACTTC	CASSLKILGAYEQYF
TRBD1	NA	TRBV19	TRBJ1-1	TGTGCCAGTAGATCCACAGGGGGCGCTGAAGCTTTCTTT	CASRSTGGAEAFF
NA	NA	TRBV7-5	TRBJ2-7	TGTGCCAGAAGCCGGGATCCGACAGACAGCTCCTACGAGCAGTACTTC	CARSRDPTDSSYEQYF
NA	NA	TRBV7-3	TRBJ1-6	TGTGCCAGCAGCAAGAATCAGGGTTCACCCCTCCACTTT	CASSKNQGSPLHF
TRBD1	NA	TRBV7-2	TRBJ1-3	TGTGCCAGCAGCTTAGAAGGGGGCAGGAGAAACACCATATATTTT	CASSLEGGRRNTIYF
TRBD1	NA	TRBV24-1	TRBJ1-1	TGTGCCACCAGTGAGCCCCAGACAGGGGAGGACACTGAAGCTTTCTTT	CATSEPQTGEDTEAFF
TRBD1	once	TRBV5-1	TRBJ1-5	TGCGCCAGCAGCTTGGGTTGGGACAGGGTCTCAGGACAGCCCCAGCATTTT	CASSLGWDRVSGQPQHF
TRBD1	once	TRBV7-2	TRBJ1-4	TGTGCCAGCACCTCACTCGGGACAGGGGTCGCAAAACTGTTTTTT	CASTSLGTGVAKLFF
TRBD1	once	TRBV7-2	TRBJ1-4	TGTGCCAGCAGCTCGGGACAGGGGCGAGAAAAACTGTTTTTT	CASSSGQGREKLFF
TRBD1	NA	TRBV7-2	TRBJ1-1	TGTGCCAGCAGCACTCGGGACAGGTGGACTGAAGCTTTCTTT	CASSTRDRWTEAFF
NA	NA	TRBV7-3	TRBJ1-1	TGTGCCAGCAGCTTAAGCGGGGGCGCATCTACTGAAGCTTTCTTT	CASSLSGGASTEAFF
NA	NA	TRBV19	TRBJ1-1	TGTGCCAGTAGTCCCGGATCAGCTGGGAACACTGAAGCTTTCTTT	CASSPGSAGNTEAFF
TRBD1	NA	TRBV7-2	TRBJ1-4	TGTGCCAGCAGCATGGACAGGCGGGAGGAAAAACTGTTTTTT	CASSMDRREEKLFF
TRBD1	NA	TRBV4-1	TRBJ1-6	TGCGCCAGCAGCCAAGCTGACAGGGGCTCCTATAATTCACCCCTCCACTTT	CASSQADRGSYNSPLHF
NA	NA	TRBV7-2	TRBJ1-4	TGTGCCAGCAGCTTAGCGAGGGCCTCTAATGAAAAACTGTTTTTT	CASSLARASNEKLFF
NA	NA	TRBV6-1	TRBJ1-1	TGTGCCAGCAGTGAATCTGGGGCCGAAGCTTTCTTT	CASSESGAEAFF
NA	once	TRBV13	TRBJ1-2	TGTGCCAGCAGTTTCTCAGGGGATGAGGGCTACACCTTC	CASSFSGDEGYTF
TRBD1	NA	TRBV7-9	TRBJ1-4	TGTGCCAGCAGCATGGGGACAGTAGATGAAAAACTGTTTTTT	CASSMGTVDEKLFF
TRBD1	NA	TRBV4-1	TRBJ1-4	TGCGCCAGCAGCCAAGGACCGGGACAGGGTCCTTCAACTAATGAAAAACTGTTTTTT	CASSQGPGQGPSTNEKLFF
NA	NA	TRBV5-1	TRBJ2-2	TGCGCCAGCAGCAGTCTACAGGGGAACACCGGGGAGCTGTTTTTT	CASSSLQGNTGELFF
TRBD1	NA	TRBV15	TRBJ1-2	TGTGCCACCAGCGGTTTTTCCCTCGGGACAGGGGGCAACTATGGCTACACCTTC	CATSGFSLGTGGNYGYTF
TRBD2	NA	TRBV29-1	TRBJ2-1	TGCAGCGTTGAAGGGGGGACTAGCTACAATGAGCAGTTCTTC	CSVEGGTSYNEQFF
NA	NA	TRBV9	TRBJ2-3	TGTGCCAGCAGCCCTAGTACAGATACGCAGTATTTT	CASSPSTDTQYF
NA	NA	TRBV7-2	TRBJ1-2	TGTGCCAGCAGCCAACCCCCACAGAATCGGATTTATGGCTACACCTTC	CASSQPPQNRIYGYTF
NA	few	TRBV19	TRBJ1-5	TGTGCCAGTAGGACAGAAATGAATCAGCCCCAGCATTTT	CASRTEMNQPQHF
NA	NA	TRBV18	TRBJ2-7	TGTGCCAGCTCAACAGGCGGGGCTGGATCCTACGAGCAGTACTTC	CASSTGGAGSYEQYF
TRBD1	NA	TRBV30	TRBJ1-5	TGTGCCTGGAGCTTACAGGGGGGCAATCAGCCCCAGCATTTT	CAWSLQGGNQPQHF
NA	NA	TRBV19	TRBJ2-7	TGTGCCAGTAGTATAGCCGGCCTGACGGTCTACGAGCAGTACTTC	CASSIAGLTVYEQYF
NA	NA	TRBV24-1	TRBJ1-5	TGTGCCACCAGTCGGGGAATGGGGGATCAGCCCCAGCATTTT	CATSRGMGDQPQHF
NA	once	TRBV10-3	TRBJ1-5	TGTGCCATCGGGGCAGGAATTTCTGGCAATCAGCCCCAGCATTTT	CAIGAGISGNQPQHF
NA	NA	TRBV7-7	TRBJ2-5	TGTGCTAGCAGCCTTATCCCTAAAGAGACCCAGTACTTC	CASSLIPKETQYF
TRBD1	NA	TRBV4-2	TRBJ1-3	TGTGCCAGCAGCCCCCCAGGGGGCGCAGGAAACACCATATATTTT	CASSPPGGAGNTIYF
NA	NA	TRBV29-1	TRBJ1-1	TGCAGCGCCGAGGACGTGGTCCTGGGAGCTTTCTTT	CSAEDVVLGAFF